This T cell receptor beta chain was documented in a study of blood T cell repertoires in COVID-19. Study-wide background: Sources were T cells, B-cell-depleted T cells, or PBMCs; the material itself was cDNA or gDNA.

Methods used by the authors: From reference gene primer amplification, estimates of nucleated cell counts were derived. Method: immunoSEQ multiplex PCR; TCRdb's copy keeps in-frame clones and lacks some. For V, J and clone size, that table is used; D and trimming come from the DNA. The sample lists about 45,000 clones, 75% to 85% occurring once. With V trimmed by 4 bases and J by 3 bases, 4 bases remained unmatched. CDR3 size: 16 residues. Germline values: CDR1 SGHRS, CDR2 YFSETQ. The sequence came from a man aged 80 or over in a cohort sampled during active COVID-19. The V and J genes are TRBV5-1 and TRBJ2-3, with 14 bases identical to TRBD2. Specimen: peripheral blood. CDR3 nucleotides: TGCGCCAGCAGCAGAGGGACTAGCGGGGGAACAGATACGCAGTATTTT. Amino acids: CASSRGTSGGTDTQYF.